This T cell receptor beta chain was documented in a study of blood T cells in healthy people across ages. The CDR3 sequence is 15 residues long. With V trimmed by 5 bases and J by 4 bases, 6 bases remained unmatched. CDR1 SEHNR and CDR2 FQNEAQ come from the germline V gene (reference sequence). Sample-barcoded 5' priming and a J-beta primer mix drove a second PCR of about 7 to 12 cycles. In TCRdb, the 5' RACE reads were re-called with MiXCR into one record per CDR3 protein. Of around 1,500,000 distinct CDR3 sequences in the sample, under 30% were seen once. This clonotype came up a few times. The sequenced sample consisted of blood. The chain joins TRBV7-9 to TRBJ1-5, with 9 bases that match TRBD1. The TCR sequence derives from a woman in her twenties or thirties in good health. The chain's CDR3 is CASSPKTGGNQPQHF. CDR3 nucleotide sequence: TGTGCCAGCAGCCCGAAGACAGGGGGAAATCAGCCCCAGCATTTT.